The clone carrying this T cell receptor beta chain showed up just a few times. This entry belongs to a study of Graves' ophthalmopathy and Graves' hyperthyroidism. Study at large: Sampling took place at initial diagnosis, with peripheral blood obtained before any treatment.

Ophthalmopathy donors showed moderate-to-severe activity, CAS ≥3, NOSPECS ≥4 and a duration under 3 months. Clinical symptoms and serum thyroxine were used for diagnosis; TRAb, thyroid ultrasound and orbital computed tomography were also relied on. A roughly 10 ml volume of fresh peripheral blood provided the PBMCs. The CDR3 spans 13 residues. Germline-derived CDR1 and CDR2 are MNHNS and SASEGT. Germline trimming cut 4 bases from V and 9 bases from J; bases unmatched to any gene: 3. RNA transcripts served as template for amplifying TCR beta CDR3 sequences. HTBI-primed first-round RT-PCR preceded second-round multiplex PCR. Each CDR3 protein is one row after TCRdb ran MiXCR on the multiplex PCR reads. This table has about 340,000 distinct CDR3 sequences, 15% to 20% appearing once.

The genes are TRBV6-1 and TRBJ1-6, with TRBD1 matching 7 bases. Source material: peripheral blood. This TCR was sampled from an adult man with Graves' ophthalmopathy. The CDR3 region has the DNA TGTGCCAGCAGTGGACAGGGAGTTTCACCCCTCCACTTT. This codes for CASSGQGVSPLHF.